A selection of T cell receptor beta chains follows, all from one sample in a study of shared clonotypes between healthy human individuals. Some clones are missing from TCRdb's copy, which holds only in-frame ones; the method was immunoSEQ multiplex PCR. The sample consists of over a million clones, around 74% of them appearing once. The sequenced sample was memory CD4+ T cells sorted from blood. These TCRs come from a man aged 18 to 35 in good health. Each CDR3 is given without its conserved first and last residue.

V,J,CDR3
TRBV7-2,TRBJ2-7,ASSLRAKYEQY
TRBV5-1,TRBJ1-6,ASSLSFDRGSSYNSPLH
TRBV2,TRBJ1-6,ASSGGRGVLNSPLH
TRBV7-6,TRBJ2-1,ASSRLAGGRELDNEQF
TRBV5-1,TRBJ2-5,ASSSVTSGAQETQY
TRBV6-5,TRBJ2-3,ASSLSGDTQY
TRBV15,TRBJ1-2,ATSRVSGAAGYT
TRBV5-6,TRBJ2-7,ASSYGEQY
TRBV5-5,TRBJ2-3,ASSSRAVGTDTQY
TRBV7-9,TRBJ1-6,ASSAGTYNSPLH
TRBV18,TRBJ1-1,ASSPSGQANTEAF
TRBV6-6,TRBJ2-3,ASSYGTGGTDTQY
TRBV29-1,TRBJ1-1,SVWTGSTEAF
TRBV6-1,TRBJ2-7,ASSHGTWEQY
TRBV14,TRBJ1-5,ASSHRDWDQPQH
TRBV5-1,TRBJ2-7,ASRGTGVHEQY
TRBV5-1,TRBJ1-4,ASSLTSKTNEKLF
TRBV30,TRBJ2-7,AWRGSSYEQY
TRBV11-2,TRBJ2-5,ASSLGRDRRQETQY
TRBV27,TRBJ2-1,VSKREKGNEQF
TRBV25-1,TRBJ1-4,ASSVTGVEKLF
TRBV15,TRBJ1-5,ATRSVGNQPQH
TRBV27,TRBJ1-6,ASSLRGASSYNSPLH
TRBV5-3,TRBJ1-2,ARSFLPGGVGYT
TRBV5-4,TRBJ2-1,ASSLESGPYNEQF
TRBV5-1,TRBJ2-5,ASSSIRQETQY
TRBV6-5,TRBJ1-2,ASRERGRVGYT
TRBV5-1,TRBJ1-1,ASSSSGGITEAF
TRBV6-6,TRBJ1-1,ASSRQQGTEAF
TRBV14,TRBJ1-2,ASSQTGPYGYT
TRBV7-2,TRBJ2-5,ASSQGPNQETQY
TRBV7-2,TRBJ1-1,ASSLRQVTEAF
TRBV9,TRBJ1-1,ASSVAAYTEAF
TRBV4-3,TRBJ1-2,ASSQDRRGVNYGYT
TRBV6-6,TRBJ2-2,ASSWKDRKGGELF
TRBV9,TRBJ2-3,ASSVGLAPRDTQY
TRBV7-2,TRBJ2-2,ASSQASGAHTGELF
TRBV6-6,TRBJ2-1,ACVDRGGPRDEQF
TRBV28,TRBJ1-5,ASSLVVAGNQPQH
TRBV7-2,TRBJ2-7,ASSLEAGGYEQY
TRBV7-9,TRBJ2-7,ASSSMSGAADEQY
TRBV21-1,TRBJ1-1,ASSKGRRIPAF
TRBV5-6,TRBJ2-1,ASSWVQGDEQF
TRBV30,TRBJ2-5,AWSGTGGLETQY
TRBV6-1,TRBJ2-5,ASSEPRRGGETQY
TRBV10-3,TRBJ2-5,AISERGGIQETQY